This T cell receptor beta chain appears in the sequencing data of a study of PD-1 blockade in classical Hodgkin lymphoma. The length of the CDR3 is 14 residues. V was clipped by 5 bases and J by 3 bases; unmatched bases: 5. Germline lookup yields CDR1 SGHTA and CDR2 FQGTGA. Brentuximab vedotin exposure varied among the patients, all of whom had relapsed after autologous stem cell transplantation. Assay used: immunoSEQ multiplex PCR; TCRdb lists only in-frame clones, some missing. The table shows 20,000 to 30,000 clones, with around three quarters occurring only once. The sample consisted of peripheral blood mononuclear cells (PBMCs), taken before the second cycle of nivolumab. The chain carries TRBV7-3 and TRBJ2-3, with 7 nucleotides matching TRBD1. This TCR was sampled from a human donor with classical Hodgkin lymphoma. The CDR3 DNA reads TGTGCCAGCAGCAATCGACAGGGTACAGATACGCAGTATTTT. Its protein is CASSNRQGTDTQYF.